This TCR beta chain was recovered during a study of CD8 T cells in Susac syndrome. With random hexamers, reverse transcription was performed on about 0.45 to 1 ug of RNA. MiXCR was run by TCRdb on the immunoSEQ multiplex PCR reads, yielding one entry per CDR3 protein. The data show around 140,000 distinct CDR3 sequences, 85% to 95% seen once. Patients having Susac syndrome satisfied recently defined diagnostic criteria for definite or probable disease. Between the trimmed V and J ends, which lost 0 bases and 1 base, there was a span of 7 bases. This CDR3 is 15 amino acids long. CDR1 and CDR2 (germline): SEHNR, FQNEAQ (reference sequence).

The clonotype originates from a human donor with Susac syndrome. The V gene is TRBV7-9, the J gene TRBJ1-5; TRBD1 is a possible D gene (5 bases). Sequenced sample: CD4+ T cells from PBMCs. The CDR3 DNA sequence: TGTGCCAGCAGCTTAGCTCGGGGGAGCAATCAGCCCCAGCATTTT. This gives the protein CASSLARGSNQPQHF.